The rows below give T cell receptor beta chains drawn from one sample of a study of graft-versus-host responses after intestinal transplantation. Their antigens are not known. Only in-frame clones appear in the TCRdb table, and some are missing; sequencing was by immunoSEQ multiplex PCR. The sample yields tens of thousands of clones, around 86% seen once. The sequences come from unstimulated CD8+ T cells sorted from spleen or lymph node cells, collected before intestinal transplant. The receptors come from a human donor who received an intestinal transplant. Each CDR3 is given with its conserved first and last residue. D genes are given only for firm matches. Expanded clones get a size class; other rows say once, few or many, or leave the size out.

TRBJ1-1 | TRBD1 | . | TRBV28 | CASSVNRDRGPNTEAFF | TGTGCCAGCAGTGTGAACCGGGACAGGGGCCCGAACACTGAAGCTTTCTTT
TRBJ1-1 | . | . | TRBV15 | CATSRDWTEGNTEAFF | TGTGCCACCAGCAGAGATTGGACAGAAGGAAACACTGAAGCTTTCTTT
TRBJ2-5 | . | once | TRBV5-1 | CASSWGGGGETQYF | TGCGCCAGCAGCTGGGGCGGGGGCGGGGAGACCCAGTACTTC
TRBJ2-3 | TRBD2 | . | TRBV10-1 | CASSESIFSSGSSDTQYF | TGCGCCAGCAGTGAGTCGATTTTCTCTAGCGGGTCATCAGATACGCAGTATTTT
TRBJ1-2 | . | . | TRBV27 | CASSLHKRWGYTF | TGTGCCAGCAGTTTGCATAAAAGATGGGGCTACACCTTC
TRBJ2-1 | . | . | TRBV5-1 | CASPRWSSYNEQFF | TGCGCCAGCCCGAGGTGGAGCTCCTACAATGAGCAGTTCTTC
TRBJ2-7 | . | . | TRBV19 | CASSLGPGSSYEQYF | TGTGCCAGTAGCCTCGGGCCAGGGAGCTCCTACGAGCAGTACTTC
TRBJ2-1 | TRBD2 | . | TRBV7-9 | CASSPRVAGLYNEQFF | TGTGCCAGCAGCCCCCGGGTAGCGGGGCTTTACAATGAGCAGTTCTTC
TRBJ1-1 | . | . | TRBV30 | CAWSYLTGTEAFF | TGTGCCTGGAGTTACCTCACGGGAACTGAAGCTTTCTTT
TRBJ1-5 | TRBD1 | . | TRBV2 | CASRGDRPPLSNQPQHF | TGTGCCAGCAGGGGGGACAGGCCCCCGCTTAGCAATCAGCCCCAGCATTTT
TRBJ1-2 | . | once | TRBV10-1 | CASSRESRSRKTYGYTF | TGCGCCAGCAGTAGGGAATCACGATCGCGAAAGACCTATGGCTACACCTTC
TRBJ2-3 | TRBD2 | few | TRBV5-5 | CASSHNPSGGVDTQYF | TGTGCCAGCAGCCACAACCCTAGCGGGGGGGTGGATACGCAGTATTTT
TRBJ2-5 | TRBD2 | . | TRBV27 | CASSYASGTAGYF | TGTGCCAGCAGTTATGCTAGCGGGACGGCCGGGTACTTC
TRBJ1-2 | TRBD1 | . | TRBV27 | CASSPSGTGGKRYGYTF | TGTGCCAGCAGTCCCTCCGGGACAGGGGGAAAGAGGTATGGCTACACCTTC
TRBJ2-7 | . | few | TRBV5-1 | CASSLGGFSREQYF | TGCGCCAGCAGCTTGGGGGGCTTCTCGCGCGAGCAGTACTTC
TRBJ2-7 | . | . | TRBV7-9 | CASSLGASSYEQYF | TGTGCCAGCAGCTTAGGTGCTAGCTCCTACGAGCAGTACTTC
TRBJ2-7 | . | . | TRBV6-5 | CASSLGTPYEQYF | TGTGCCAGCAGTTTGGGGACCCCCTACGAGCAGTACTTC
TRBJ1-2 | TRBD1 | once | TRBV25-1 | CAITHPTDRALGNYGYTF | TGTGCCATTACTCACCCCACGGACAGGGCACTAGGTAACTATGGCTACACCTTC
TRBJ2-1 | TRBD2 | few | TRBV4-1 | CASSQPAGGAEEQFF | TGCGCCAGCAGCCAACCCGCCGGGGGGGCCGAGGAGCAGTTCTTC
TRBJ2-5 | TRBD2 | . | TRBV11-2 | CASSLSGLAVQETQYF | TGTGCCAGCAGCTTGTCGGGACTAGCGGTCCAAGAGACCCAGTACTTC
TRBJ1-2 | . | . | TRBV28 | CASSLVTGKYYGYTF | TGTGCCAGCAGTTTGGTTACAGGGAAATACTATGGCTACACCTTC
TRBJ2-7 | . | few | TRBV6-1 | CASSALHQDARGEQYF | TGTGCCAGCAGTGCTCTCCACCAGGACGCGCGGGGCGAGCAGTACTTC
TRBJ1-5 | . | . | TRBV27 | CASSLDVDQPQHF | TGTGCCAGCAGTTTAGACGTAGATCAGCCCCAGCATTTT
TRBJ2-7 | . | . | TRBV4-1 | CASSQMDGYEQYF | TGCGCCAGCAGTCAAATGGACGGCTACGAGCAGTACTTC
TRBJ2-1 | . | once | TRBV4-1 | CASSQDPNEQFF | TGCGCCAGCAGCCAAGATCCCAATGAGCAGTTCTTC
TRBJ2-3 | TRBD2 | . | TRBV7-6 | CASSLYASGGSTDTQYF | TGTGCCAGCAGCTTATATGCTAGCGGGGGAAGCACAGATACGCAGTATTTT
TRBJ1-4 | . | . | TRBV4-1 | CASSPNLFWRGASEKLFF | TGCGCCAGCAGCCCAAACTTATTCTGGAGGGGCGCCTCTGAAAAACTGTTTTTT
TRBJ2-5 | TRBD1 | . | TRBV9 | CASSVGTGGRETQYF | TGTGCCAGCAGCGTAGGTACAGGGGGCCGGGAGACCCAGTACTTC
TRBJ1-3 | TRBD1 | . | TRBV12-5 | CASVHRGVGPISGNTIYF | TGTGCTAGTGTTCACAGGGGCGTAGGACCAATCTCTGGAAACACCATATATTTT
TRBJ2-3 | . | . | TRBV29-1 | CSVAHRQDLTDTQYF | TGCAGCGTTGCCCATAGGCAGGACCTCACAGATACGCAGTATTTT
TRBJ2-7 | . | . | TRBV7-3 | CASSPTGRETPYEQYF | TGTGCCAGCAGCCCCACGGGCAGGGAGACCCCTTACGAGCAGTACTTC
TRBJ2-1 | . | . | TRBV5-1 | CASSLADYTPNEQFF | TGCGCCAGCAGCTTGGCCGACTACACCCCCAATGAGCAGTTCTTC
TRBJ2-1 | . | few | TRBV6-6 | CASTGNEQFF | TGTGCCAGCACGGGCAATGAGCAGTTCTTC
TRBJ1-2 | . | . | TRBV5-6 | CASSFLGYGYTF | TGTGCCAGCAGCTTTCTGGGTTATGGCTACACCTTC
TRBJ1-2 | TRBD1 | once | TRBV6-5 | CASSHGGQGNYGYTF | TGTGCCAGCAGTCACGGAGGACAGGGCAACTATGGCTACACCTTC